Only one count was recorded for the clone carrying this TCR beta chain. The data are from a study of shared T cell receptors in the human thymus. Here immunoSEQ multiplex PCR was the method, and the copy in TCRdb shows in-frame clones only, minus some. Of more than 550,000 clones in the sample, around 87% were seen once. The CDR3 runs 14 residues. Germline V gene lookup returns CDR1 SEHNR and CDR2 FQNEAQ (reference sequence). V was clipped by 1 base and J by 4 bases, with 11 bases between them. This same sample was also part of a study on human thymus T cells.

The sample comprised thymocytes. The J gene is TRBJ2-7, the V gene TRBV7-9; maybe TRBD2 (6 bases). This TCR derives from a boy younger than two with a congenital heart defect. The DNA for the CDR3 is TGTGCCAGCAGCTTAGGAGCCCTAGCGTACGAGCAGTACTTC. Its translation: CASSLGALAYEQYF.